This T cell receptor (beta chain) was identified in a study of beta chain features in type 1 diabetes. Looking at the study overall: Analysis included 107,917,701 sorted cells drawn from all samples.

Every isolated RNA sample was fully reverse transcribed, so sequencing captured expressed TCRB transcripts. Generated by immunoSEQ multiplex PCR, the TCRdb table keeps only in-frame clones and is missing some. The data contain hundreds of thousands of clones, around 15% of them singletons. This CDR3 contains 16 residues. V shed 4 bases and J shed 0 bases, with 16 bases lying between them. The V gene's germline CDR1 is SGHRS and CDR2 YFSETQ. General observations from the study: Type 1 diabetes patients showed a moderate but significant shortening of TCRB CDR3s in all four CD4+ subsets.

This clone was seen a few times. Its specificity is not known. Based on CD45RO/CCR7/CD25/CD127/CD95/CD27, CD4+ regulatory, stem cell-like memory, naive and central memory cells were sorted. Sequences were obtained from naive CD4+ T cells from blood. This TCR came from a man aged 18-30 years with type 1 diabetes. The chain is built from TRBV5-1 and TRBJ1-1, with a possible D match to TRBD1 (5 bases). The CDR3 reads CASSLGMDTLNTEAFF. CDR3 DNA: TGCGCCAGCAGCCTCGGGATGGACACCCTGAACACTGAAGCTTTCTTT.